This TCR beta chain came from a study of shared clonotypes between healthy human individuals. Findings and limits, study-wide: Sampling involved blood alone; tissue repertoires likely differ.

All donors qualified as healthy HIV-negative adults and had experienced no recent acute infections or vaccinations. Turning to this clone: The antigen remains unidentified.

CDR1 is LNHDA, CDR2 SQIVND, per germline (reference sequence). This CDR3 comprises 17 residues. V dropped 4 bases and J dropped 4 bases, with 19 bases sitting between them. The protocol was immunoSEQ multiplex PCR, while the TCRdb copy is restricted to in-frame clones and leaves out a portion. This sample has 800,000 to 1,200,000 clones, with approximately 80% found just once. Sequencing input: memory CD4+ T cells from PBMCs. Stated subset: CD45RA-negative fraction. The chain is built from TRBV19 and TRBJ2-2; D is perhaps TRBD2 (5 bases). The sequence was collected from a man between 18 and 29 years old in good health. Some clones in this sample may be carry-over from other donors' samples. The CDR3, as DNA: TGTGCCAGTAGTAAATTCCGTAAGGACTTCCGCACCGGGGAGCTGTTTTTT. Its protein product is CASSKFRKDFRTGELFF.